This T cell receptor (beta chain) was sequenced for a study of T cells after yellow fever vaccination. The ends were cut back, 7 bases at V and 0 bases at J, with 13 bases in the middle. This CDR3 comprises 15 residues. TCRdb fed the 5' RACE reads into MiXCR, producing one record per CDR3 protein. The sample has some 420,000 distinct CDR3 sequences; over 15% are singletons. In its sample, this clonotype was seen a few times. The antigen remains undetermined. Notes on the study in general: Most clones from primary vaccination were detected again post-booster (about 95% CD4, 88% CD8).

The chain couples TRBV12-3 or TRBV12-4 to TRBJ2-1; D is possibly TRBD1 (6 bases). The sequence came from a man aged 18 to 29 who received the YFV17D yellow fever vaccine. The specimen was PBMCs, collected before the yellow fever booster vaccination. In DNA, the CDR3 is TGTGCCAGCACCTCGGACAGCCGCTCCTACAATGAGCAGTTCTTC. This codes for CASTSDSRSYNEQFF.